The present entry profiles one T cell receptor beta chain with its context. The CDR3 spans 14 residues. Germline V gene lookup returns CDR1 SGHAT and CDR2 FQNNGV. With 7 bases removed from V and 5 bases from J, the gap between germline ends came to 17 bases. The data are from a study of blood T cell repertoires in COVID-19. Study at large: Samples of COVID-19 (acute and convalescent) were obtained from the United States, Italy and Spain.

Original analysis: Amplification of reference gene primers was used by the study to estimate nucleated cell counts. Produced via immunoSEQ multiplex PCR; TCRdb's table is partial and in-frame only. The D gene and trimming were derived from the DNA, and the V and J assignments and clone size from that table. This sample has roughly 250,000 clones, with roughly nine tenths found just once. Sequenced: peripheral blood. The chain couples TRBV11-2 to TRBJ1-1, with no clear D. This clonotype was obtained from a woman younger than 45 with COVID-19, enrolled during active disease. CDR3 in amino acids: CASTDTLGRTEAFF. The DNA for the CDR3 is TGTGCCAGCACCGATACCCTGGGGAGGACTGAAGCTTTCTTT.